This is a list of T cell receptor beta chains from one sample in a study of T cell repertoires in cytomegalovirus infection. TCRdb recomputed calls from the reads with MiXCR, one row per CDR3 protein. The data hold hundreds of thousands of distinct CDR3 sequences, with approximately 32% observed a single time. The antigens these receptors bind are not known. Sequenced material: cultured CD8+ T cells from PBMCs, taken from culture after CMV antigen stimulation. These receptors originate from a human donor in good health (CMV status not recorded). Some clones in this sample may be carry-over from other donors' samples. CDR3s include the opening cysteine and the closing phenylalanine or tryptophan. A D gene is named only where the DNA matches it firmly. Clone sizes are given selectively: once, few, many, or a class where the clone is expanded.

J | V | D | size | CDR3 | DNA
TRBJ1-5 | TRBV28 | NA | few | CASKMEYSSNQPQHF | TGTGCCAGCAAAATGGAGTACTCCAGCAATCAGCCCCAGCATTTT
TRBJ2-5 | TRBV6-2/TRBV6-3 | NA | NA | CASSYRGGLGKETQYF | TGTGCCAGCAGTTACCGCGGAGGATTAGGCAAAGAGACCCAGTACTTC
TRBJ1-1 | TRBV29-1 | TRBD1 | NA | CSVGRDRVRMMDTEAFF | TGCAGCGTTGGCCGGGACAGGGTACGTATGATGGACACTGAAGCTTTCTTT
TRBJ2-4 | TRBV23-1 | TRBD1 | NA | CASSFQGARGKNIQYF | TGCGCCAGCAGCTTCCAGGGGGCGCGTGGCAAAAACATTCAGTACTTC
TRBJ2-7 | TRBV5-1 | TRBD1 | NA | CASSLVGTVNEQYF | TGCGCCAGCAGCTTGGTGGGGACAGTTAACGAGCAGTACTTC
TRBJ2-7 | TRBV28 | TRBD1 | NA | CASSFRGLIYEQYF | TGTGCCAGCAGTTTCAGGGGGCTAATCTACGAGCAGTACTTC
TRBJ2-1 | TRBV12-3/TRBV12-4 | NA | NA | CASSLSRRLSYNEQFF | TGTGCCAGCAGTTTAAGTAGGAGGCTCTCCTACAATGAGCAGTTCTTC
TRBJ2-1 | TRBV4-1 | NA | few | CASSQGGGSGGPYNEQFF | TGCGCCAGCAGCCAAGGTGGCGGGTCCGGGGGGCCCTACAATGAGCAGTTCTTC
TRBJ2-1 | TRBV6-5 | TRBD1 | NA | CASSLGQLSEQFF | TGTGCCAGCAGTTTGGGACAGTTGAGTGAGCAGTTCTTC
TRBJ2-3 | TRBV2 | TRBD2 | few | CASSSPASGTYTDTQYF | TGTGCCAGCAGTTCTCCGGCTAGCGGGACCTACACAGATACGCAGTATTTT
TRBJ1-4 | TRBV28 | NA | NA | CASSWEDVATNEKLFF | TGTGCCAGCAGCTGGGAGGACGTCGCAACTAATGAAAAACTGTTTTTT
TRBJ1-2 | TRBV7-9 | NA | few | CASSLFLQVDGYTF | TGTGCCAGCAGCTTATTCTTACAGGTTGATGGCTACACCTTC
TRBJ2-2 | TRBV7-2 | NA | many | CASSPKLGPNTGELFF | TGTGCCAGCAGCCCCAAACTGGGCCCGAACACCGGGGAGCTGTTTTTT
TRBJ1-6 | TRBV7-8 | NA | many | CASSSDSGYNSPLHF | TGTGCCAGCAGCTCCGACAGCGGTTATAATTCACCCCTCCACTTT